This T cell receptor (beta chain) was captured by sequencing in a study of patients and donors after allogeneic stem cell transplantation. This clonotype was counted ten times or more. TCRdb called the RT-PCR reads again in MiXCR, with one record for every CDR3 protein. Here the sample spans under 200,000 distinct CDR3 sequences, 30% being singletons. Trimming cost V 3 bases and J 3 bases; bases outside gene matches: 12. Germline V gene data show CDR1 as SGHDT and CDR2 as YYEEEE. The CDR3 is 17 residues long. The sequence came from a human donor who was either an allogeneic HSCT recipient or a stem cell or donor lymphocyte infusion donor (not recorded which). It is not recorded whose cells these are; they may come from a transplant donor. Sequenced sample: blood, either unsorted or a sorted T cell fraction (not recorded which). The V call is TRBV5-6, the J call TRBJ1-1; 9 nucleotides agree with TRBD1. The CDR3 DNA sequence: TGTGCCAGCAGCTGGGATACCCTTGGGACAGGGTACACTGAAGCTTTCTTT. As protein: CASSWDTLGTGYTEAFF. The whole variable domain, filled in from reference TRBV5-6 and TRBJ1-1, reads DAGVTQSPTHLIKTRGQQVTLRCSPKSGHDTVSWYQQALGQGPQFIFQYYEEEERQRGNFPDRFSGHQFPNYSSELNVNALLLGDSALYLCASSWDTLGTGYTEAFFGQGTRLTVV.